These 12 T cell receptor beta chains originate from one sample sequenced in a study of CD8+CD57+ T cells in acquired aplastic anemia. By flow cytometry, patients selected for sequencing had shown an expansion of CD8+CD57+ cells. The study profiled TCR beta VDJ and CDR3 using genomic DNA as template. TCRdb reanalysed the reads using MiXCR and keeps one entry per CDR3 protein. Here the sample spans 95,000 to 150,000 distinct CDR3 sequences, about 60% being singletons. The sample taken for sequencing was sorted CD4+, CD8+, or CD8+CD57+ T cells (not recorded which) from PBMCs. These receptors all come from a human donor with aplastic anemia.

The chain is built from TRBV6-1 and TRBJ1-1; D gene unclear. This CDR3 region has 14 residues. Germline V gene data show CDR1 as MNHNS and CDR2 as SASEGT. With 3 bases removed from V and 1 base from J, the gap between germline ends came to 9 bases. As DNA, the CDR3 is TGTGCCAGCAGTGATCGGCAGTCGAACACTGAAGCTTTCTTT. Amino acid sequence: CASSDRQSNTEAFF.

The chain is built from TRBV15 and TRBJ2-7; no clear D gene. The CDR3 is 14 residues long. CDR1 and CDR2 from the germline V gene are LNHNV and YYDKDF (reference sequence). V was pared by 2 bases and J by 7 bases, with 15 bases between. The CDR3 sequence is CATSRTRYAGEQYF. The CDR3 DNA follows: TGTGCCACCAGCAGAACCCGATATGCTGGGGAGCAGTACTTC.

The genes are TRBV25-1 and TRBJ1-6; no clear D. This CDR3 is built from 13 residues. Trimming took 3 bases from V and 14 from J, leaving 14 bases between them. Germline V gene lookup returns CDR1 MGHDK and CDR2 SYGVNS. The CDR3 DNA reads as TGTGCCAGCAGTGAGCTGGGTTCTGGAACCCTCCACTTT. It yields the protein CASSELGSGTLHF.

The V gene is TRBV2, the J gene TRBJ2-3; D not resolved. Looked up from germline, CDR1 is SNHLY and CDR2 is FYNNEI. The length of the CDR3 is 11 residues. Trimming took 9 bases from V and 5 from J, leaving 9 bases between them. In nucleotides, the CDR3 is TGTGCCAGAAACACGCGAGATACGCAGTATTTT. Encoded protein: CARNTRDTQYF.

In its sample, this clonotype was seen many times. The V and J genes are TRBV9 and TRBJ2-1; D unresolved. The germline CDR1 and CDR2 sequences are SGDLS and YYNGEE. This CDR3 region has 14 residues. The V end was cut by 0 bases, the J end by 2 bases, with 6 bases between. The CDR3 region has the DNA TGTGCCAGCAGCGTAGTAAGCGCCTACAATGAGCAGTTCTTC. Its translation: CASSVVSAYNEQFF. Using reference TRBV9 and TRBJ2-1 for the parts outside the CDR3, the full variable domain is DSGVTQTPKHLITATGQRVTLRCSPRSGDLSVYWYQQSLDQGLQFLIQYYNGEERAKGNILERFSAQQFPDLHSELNLSSLELGDSALYFCASSVVSAYNEQFFGPGTRLTVL.

The V gene is TRBV15, the J gene TRBJ2-7; the D gene is possibly TRBD2 (6 bases). The length of the CDR3 is 13 residues. The V and J ends lost 9 bases and 0 bases respectively, with 12 bases between them. From germline, CDR1 is LNHNV and CDR2 YYDKDF (reference sequence). CDR3 bases: TGTGCCACAAGGGCGGAGGGCTCCTACGAGCAGTACTTC. This codes for CATRAEGSYEQYF.

This clonotype appeared a few times. The V gene is TRBV27, the J gene TRBJ2-3, with a weak D call TRBD2 (5 bases). The CDR3 runs to 12 residues. Trimming cost V 5 bases and J 4 bases, with 7 bases left between them. Per the germline V gene, CDR1 is MNHEY and CDR2 is SMNVEV (reference sequence). CDR3 in amino acids: CASSGRADTQYF. The CDR3 DNA reads TGTGCCAGCAGTGGGCGGGCAGATACGCAGTATTTT.

This clonotype was observed a few times. The DNA of the CDR3 is TGTGCCAGCAGTGACAGGGATTACGAGCAGTACTTC. Translated, it gives CASSDRDYEQYF. The V and J genes are TRBV2 and TRBJ2-7; tentatively, D is TRBD1 (5 bases). From germline, CDR1 is SNHLY and CDR2 FYNNEI. This CDR3 comprises 12 residues. With 3 bases removed from V and 4 bases from J, the gap between germline ends came to 7 bases.

The CDR3 DNA reads TGTGCCACCAGCATAGGACAGGGGAACTATGGCTACACCTTC. As protein: CATSIGQGNYGYTF. The V gene is TRBV15, the J gene TRBJ1-2, with 9 bases that match TRBD1. V lost 4 bases to trimming and J lost 2 bases; unmatched junction nucleotides: 2. This CDR3 is built from 14 residues. CDR1 LNHNV and CDR2 YYDKDF come from the germline V gene (reference sequence).

The chain joins TRBV20-1 to TRBJ2-3; tentative D call: TRBD1 (5 bases). V dropped 7 bases and J dropped 5 bases, with 13 bases sitting between them. This CDR3 region has 12 residues. Germline V lookup: CDR1 DFQATT, CDR2 SNEGSKA (reference sequence). The CDR3 sequence is CSGGREGDTQYF. DNA of the CDR3: TGCAGTGGGGGCAGGGAAGGAGATACGCAGTATTTT.

V is TRBV10-3 and J is TRBJ1-6, with a possible D match to TRBD1 (5 bases). V was clipped by 0 bases and J by 9 bases, with 18 bases between them. The CDR3 is made up of 17 amino acids. Germline loops: CDR1 ENHRY, CDR2 SYGVKD. Here the CDR3 DNA reads TGTGCCATCAGTGAGTCGGGACCGAGGGAGATATTTTCACCCCTCCACTTT. It encodes CAISESGPREIFSPLHF.

The rearrangement uses TRBV27 and TRBJ1-5, with unresolved D. Germline loops: CDR1 MNHEY, CDR2 SMNVEV (reference sequence). CDR3 length: 16 residues. The V gene lost 8 bases and the J gene lost 0 bases, with 17 bases spanning the gap. The CDR3 protein is CASGPLLGSSNQPQHF. The CDR3 DNA follows: TGTGCCAGCGGGCCGTTACTCGGTAGTAGCAATCAGCCCCAGCATTTT.